A single count supports the clone carrying this T cell receptor (beta chain). Profiling relied on immunoSEQ multiplex PCR, and the TCRdb table lists in-frame clones only, not all of them. The sample comprises 210,000 or so clones, over 80% of which are singletons, and roughly 2.6% rests with the top ten. This entry belongs to a study of blood T cell repertoires in COVID-19. The CDR3 extends over 14 amino acids. The germline V and J ends were trimmed by 3 bases and 5 bases, with 11 bases remaining between them. Per germline, CDR1 LGHDT and CDR2 YNNKEL (reference sequence). Material for sequencing was peripheral blood. The TCR was taken from a man aged 25 to 45 with COVID-19, enrolled during active disease. The V call is TRBV3-1 (or the pseudogene TRBV3-2), the J call TRBJ2-1; a possible D gene is TRBD1 (5 bases). The CDR3 spells CASSHHSTDNEQFF. The CDR3 DNA is TGTGCCAGCAGCCACCACTCGACAGACAATGAGCAGTTCTTC.